The sequence of this TCR beta chain was determined in a study of identical twins. Study observations and caveats: Where out-of-frame alpha sequences were twin-shared, they showed excess low generation probability. Modeled out-of-frame TCR alpha sharing in monozygotic twins fell below observed levels.

Notes on this clonotype: The target antigen is unknown.

This CDR3 has 16 amino acids. Germline CDR1 is SEHNR and CDR2 is FQNEAQ (reference sequence). The J segment lost 2 bases and the V segment lost 5 bases, leaving 8 bases of the junction unmatched. Template switching introduced a universal primer site, and the cDNA bore unique molecular identifiers. TCRdb reprocessed the 5' RACE reads via MiXCR and lists one record per CDR3 protein. The top ten hold approximately 3% of the sample, which has about 250,000 distinct CDR3 sequences, about 9% seen once. The same data also contributed to another study, on yellow fever vaccine responses in identical twins.

Sequenced material: CD8+ T cells sorted from blood. V is TRBV7-9 and J is TRBJ1-5; 8 bases fit TRBD1. The receptor was derived from a young woman in good health. CDR3 bases: TGTGCCAGCAGCACGTCATCACAGGGGGGCAATCAGCCCCAGCATTTT. This sequence encodes CASSTSSQGGNQPQHF. The complete variable domain, with remaining parts taken from reference TRBV7-9 and TRBJ1-5, reads DTGVSQNPRHKITKRGQNVTFRCDPISEHNRLYWYRQTLGQGPEFLTYFQNEAQLEKSRLLSDRFSAERPKGSFSTLEIQRTEQGDSAMYLCASSTSSQGGNQPQHFGDGTRLSIL.